This T cell receptor (beta chain) is from a study of T cells in Graves' hyperthyroidism and ophthalmopathy. General study findings and limits: Blood also contained most expanded thyroid clonotypes above 0.001. Ophthalmopathy could be told apart from stable hyperthyroidism with a 13 V-J model.

Template material for amplifying TCR beta CDR3 regions consisted of RNA transcripts. HTBI primers were the set used in a first-round RT-PCR of the TCR CDR3. Each CDR3 protein gets one entry after TCRdb re-called the multiplex PCR reads with MiXCR. The table has about 420,000 distinct CDR3 sequences, around 15% seen once. The patients, who ranged from 18 to 65 in age, presented with newly diagnosed hyperthyroidism lasting under 2 months. Source material for PBMCs was about 11 ml fresh peripheral blood. The CDR3 runs 16 residues. Per germline, CDR1 MRHNA and CDR2 SNTAGT. The germline V and J ends were trimmed by 0 bases and 3 bases, with 11 bases remaining between them. This clonotype has ten or more counts. The antigen is undetermined.

Sequenced sample: blood. The clonotype was recovered from a woman aged 18-29 years with Graves' hyperthyroidism. This chain joins TRBV6-4 and TRBJ2-2; a weak D match, TRBD1 (6 bases). The CDR3 spells CASSDSWTDHTGELFF. The CDR3 DNA is TGTGCCAGCAGTGACTCGTGGACAGACCACACCGGGGAGCTGTTTTTT.